A single sample is the source of the 31 T cell receptor beta chains below, sequenced in a study of blood T cell repertoires in COVID-19. The table came from immunoSEQ multiplex PCR; TCRdb's copy has only in-frame clones and leaves some out. The sample carries some 180,000 clones, 90% recorded once. The source material was peripheral blood. Receptor source: a man in his forties or fifties with acute or convalescent COVID-19.

V gene TRBV27 combines with J gene TRBJ1-1; TRBD1 matches at 7 bases. V shed 6 bases, J shed 1 base, and the junction held 2 bases outside the gene matches. This CDR3 has 13 residues. CDR1 and CDR2 (germline): MNHEY, SMNVEV (reference sequence). DNA for the CDR3: TGTGCCAGCAGGGGACAGTCGAACACTGAAGCTTTCTTT. This codes for CASRGQSNTEAFF.

The chain combines TRBV5-1 with TRBJ1-2; D is unclear. V gave up 0 bases and J gave up 6 bases, with 6 bases separating them. Germline V lookup: CDR1 SGHRS, CDR2 YFSETQ. The CDR3 totals 12 residues. The CDR3 region has the DNA TGCGCCAGCAGCTTGGGTGAGCATGGCTACACCTTC. The encoded protein is CASSLGEHGYTF.

Comment on this clone: This CDR3 is also generated by other DNA sequences in the sample. The chain carries TRBV5-1 and TRBJ2-5; 7 bases match TRBD1. The CDR3 spans 14 residues. Germline V gives CDR1 SGHRS, CDR2 YFSETQ. The trim removed 3 bases at V and 1 base at J, leaving 3 bases unmatched. The CDR3 loop reads CASSSGQLQETQYF. The CDR3 nucleotides read TGCGCCAGCAGCTCGGGACAGCTCCAAGAGACCCAGTACTTC.

This chain links TRBV2 with TRBJ2-7; D is unclear. CDR1 is SNHLY and CDR2 is FYNNEI in the germline V gene. V lost 4 bases to trimming and J lost 6 bases, with 4 bases between them. This CDR3 is built from 10 residues. CDR3 DNA sequence: TGTGCCAGCAGTGGTCGCGAGCAGTACTTC. Its protein product is CASSGREQYF.

The J gene is TRBJ2-2, the V gene TRBV9; TRBD2 matches 9 bases. The V segment lost 0 bases and the J segment 2 bases; nucleotides outside the gene matches: 11. Germline CDR1 reads SGDLS; CDR2 reads YYNGEE. This CDR3 spans 19 amino acids. The CDR3 DNA sequence: TGTGCCAGCAGCGTAGTCCCAGCGGGAGGCCTTCGCAACACCGGGGAGCTGTTTTTT. Protein sequence: CASSVVPAGGLRNTGELFF. The full variable domain, completed using reference TRBV9 and TRBJ2-2, is DSGVTQTPKHLITATGQRVTLRCSPRSGDLSVYWYQQSLDQGLQFLIQYYNGEERAKGNILERFSAQQFPDLHSELNLSSLELGDSALYFCASSVVPAGGLRNTGELFFGEGSRLTVL.

The chain is built from TRBV19 and TRBJ2-3; D may be TRBD1 (5 bases). The CDR3 consists of 14 residues. V dropped 3 bases and J dropped 8 bases, with 15 bases sitting between them. CDR1 is LNHDA and CDR2 is SQIVND in the germline V gene (reference sequence). CDR3 coding DNA: TGTGCCAGTAGTATGGGGCCCCCAGTGGGTACGCAGTATTTT. This translates into CASSMGPPVGTQYF.

The sample holds one count of this clone. The V and J genes are TRBV12-3 or TRBV12-4 and TRBJ1-6, with D possibly matching TRBD1 (6 bases). The CDR3 spans 12 residues. The ends were cut back, 5 bases at V and 14 bases at J, with 13 bases in the middle. The CDR3 here is CASSQGLSALHF. As DNA, the CDR3 is TGTGCCAGCAGTCAGGGGCTATCGGCCCTCCACTTT.

This chain joins TRBV6-5 and TRBJ2-1; D may be TRBD2 (5 bases). Trimming took off 8 bases at V and 6 bases at J, with 20 bases between the two ends. Germline values: CDR1 MNHEY, CDR2 SVGAGI. The CDR3 is 15 amino acids. The CDR3: CASLLDPGLINEQFF. The CDR3, as DNA: TGTGCCAGCTTATTAGATCCCGGACTCATCAATGAGCAGTTCTTC.

About this clone itself: The same CDR3 arises from other DNA sequences in this sample as well. This chain joins TRBV7-3 and TRBJ2-1; 7 positions agree with TRBD2. J lost 4 bases, V lost 2 bases, and 5 bases had no gene match. CDR1 is SGHTA and CDR2 is FQGTGA in the germline V gene. CDR3 length: 15 amino acids. The CDR3 region is CASSLGLAAYNEQFF. The CDR3 coding sequence is TGTGCCAGCAGCTTAGGGCTAGCGGCATACAATGAGCAGTTCTTC.

V is TRBV27 and J is TRBJ2-2; 8 bases fit TRBD2. The length of the CDR3 is 15 residues. Germline lookup yields CDR1 MNHEY and CDR2 SMNVEV (reference sequence). With V trimmed by 6 bases and J by 7 bases, 10 bases remained unmatched. The CDR3 DNA is TGTGCCAGCAGAGCGGCCGGGAGGGGAGGCGGGGAGCTGTTTTTT. The encoded protein is CASRAAGRGGGELFF.

V is TRBV19 and J is TRBJ2-3, with 10 bases matching TRBD2. V shed 5 bases, J shed 4 bases, and the junction held 6 bases outside the gene matches. This CDR3 region has 15 residues. The germline gives CDR1 LNHDA, CDR2 SQIVND (reference sequence). CDR3 coding DNA: TGTGCCAGTAGTCGGTCGAGCGGGAGGGCAGATACGCAGTATTTT. It codes for CASSRSSGRADTQYF.

The rearrangement joins TRBV10-1 to TRBJ2-1; 8 bases fit TRBD1. The CDR3 loop spans 15 amino acids. Germline V gene lookup returns CDR1 WNHNN and CDR2 SYGVQD (reference sequence). J gave up 0 bases and V 6 bases, and 4 bases lay outside the gene matches. The CDR3: CASSPGTGSYNEQFF. The CDR3 region has the DNA TGCGCCAGCAGCCCCGGGACAGGCTCCTACAATGAGCAGTTCTTC.

The rearrangement joins TRBV3-1 (or the pseudogene TRBV3-2) to TRBJ2-5; maybe TRBD2 (6 bases). The CDR3 spans 14 residues. Germline V gives CDR1 LGHDT, CDR2 YNNKEL (reference sequence). V lost 2 bases and J 3 bases, leaving 10 bases between the germline ends. Written as DNA, the CDR3 is TGTGCCAGCAGCCAAAGCGCGGGAAAAGAGACCCAGTACTTC. Translated: CASSQSAGKETQYF.

Details on this clone: The sample holds other DNA sequences that translate to the same CDR3. This rearrangement joins TRBV7-2 to TRBJ2-6; D unclear. Germline V CDR1 and CDR2: SGHTA, FQGNSA. CDR3 size: 15 residues. V gave up 1 base and J gave up 2 bases, with 6 bases separating them. CDR3 in DNA: TGTGCCAGCAGCTTAGGAGGAGCTGGGGCCAACGTCCTGACTTTC. Translation gives CASSLGGAGANVLTF.

The chain recombines TRBV28 with TRBJ2-2; D is uncertain. V gave up 3 bases and J gave up 5 bases, with 13 bases separating them. Germline lookup yields CDR1 MDHEN and CDR2 SYDVKM. The CDR3 consists of 15 residues. CDR3 bases: TGTGCCAGCAGTTTCCGAAAAGCACTAACCGGGGAGCTGTTTTTT. Translation: CASSFRKALTGELFF.

This clone was seen only a few times. This chain links TRBV10-3 with TRBJ2-3; TRBD1 is a possible D gene (5 bases). From germline, CDR1 is ENHRY and CDR2 SYGVKD. The CDR3 totals 15 residues. Trimming took 10 bases from V and 6 from J, leaving 23 bases between them. The CDR3 DNA is TGTGCCACTCGGAACTCCTGGGGCGACGAGGATACGCAGTATTTT. Translation gives CATRNSWGDEDTQYF.

In DNA form, the CDR3 reads TGTGCCTGCACTCTGGACACGAGGTGGGAAAAACTGTTTTTT. The encoded protein is CACTLDTRWEKLFF. V usage is TRBV30 and J usage is TRBJ1-4, with D possibly being TRBD1 (5 bases). From germline, CDR1 is GTSNPN and CDR2 SVGIG (reference sequence). The CDR3 is made up of 14 amino acids. Trimming removed 6 bases at V and 8 bases at J, with 19 bases between. The full variable domain, rest sourced from reference TRBV30 and TRBJ1-4, is SQTIHQWPATLVQPVGSPLSLECTVEGTSNPNLYWYRQAAGRGLQLLFYSVGIGQISSEVPQNLSASRPQDRQFILSSKKLLLSDSGFYLCACTLDTRWEKLFFGSGTQLSVL.

Worth noting for this clone: Other DNA sequences in this sample translate to the same CDR3. V gene TRBV9 combines with J gene TRBJ1-5, with a tentative D call TRBD1 (6 bases). Germline lookup yields CDR1 SGDLS and CDR2 YYNGEE. This CDR3 region has 15 residues. Trimming left V 0 bases short and J 2 bases short, with 9 bases between. In DNA form, the CDR3 reads TGTGCCAGCAGCGTAGGCCCAGGGGGCAATCAGCCCCAGCATTTT. Translated: CASSVGPGGNQPQHF.

This rearrangement joins TRBV18 to TRBJ1-1; D unclear. The CDR3 is 15 residues long. Germline CDR1 reads KGHSH; CDR2 reads LQKENI. The V gene lost 0 bases and the J gene lost 4 bases, with 12 bases spanning the gap. The CDR3 spells CASSPPTRDSTEAFF. The DNA of the CDR3 is TGTGCCAGCTCACCACCGACACGGGATAGCACTGAAGCTTTCTTT.

This clone was seen a handful of times. The CDR3 coding sequence is TGTGCCAGCAGCTTAACGGGGGGGTACAATGAGCAGTTCTTC. This sequence encodes CASSLTGGYNEQFF. This chain joins TRBV7-3 and TRBJ2-1, with 7 bases aligning to TRBD2. CDR1 SGHTA and CDR2 FQGTGA come from the germline V gene. The CDR3 runs to 14 residues. With V trimmed by 0 bases and J by 4 bases, 0 bases remained unmatched.

This clone was seen just once. The chain combines TRBV27 with TRBJ1-1; TRBD1 matches 9 bases. The CDR3 loop spans 14 amino acids. V gave up 3 bases and J gave up 5 bases; unmatched junction bases: 4. Per the germline V gene, CDR1 is MNHEY and CDR2 is SMNVEV (reference sequence). DNA of the CDR3: TGTGCCAGCAGTTTCATCGACAGGGGGACTGAAGCTTTCTTT. Translation gives CASSFIDRGTEAFF.

The chain couples TRBV15 to TRBJ2-7; 11 bases agree with TRBD2. The CDR3 loop spans 15 amino acids. Germline CDR1 reads LNHNV; CDR2 reads YYDKDF (reference sequence). Losses at the gene ends were 1 base for V and 3 bases for J; bases not matched to a gene: 2. The CDR3 nucleotides read TGTGCCACCAGCAGAGCCGGGACTAGCGGCTACGAGCAGTACTTC. Its translation is CATSRAGTSGYEQYF.

The rearrangement joins TRBV28 to TRBJ2-7; TRBD1 is a possible D gene (6 bases). Trimming left V 6 bases short and J 4 bases short, with 10 bases between. Germline V gives CDR1 MDHEN, CDR2 SYDVKM. This CDR3 region has 12 residues. As DNA, the CDR3 is TGTGCCAGCAGCCAAACAGGGTACGAGCAGTACGTC. This codes for CASSQTGYEQYV.

The V call is TRBV10-3, the J call TRBJ2-3; a weak D match, TRBD2 (5 bases). The V gene lost 9 bases and the J gene lost 2 bases, with 9 bases spanning the gap. Germline CDR1 ENHRY, CDR2 SYGVKD. CDR3 length: 12 residues. CDR3 region: CAIQAATDTQYF. The CDR3 DNA follows: TGTGCCATTCAAGCGGCCACAGATACGCAGTATTTT.

The chain has TRBV18 and TRBJ1-4; 9 positions agree with TRBD1. Trimming took 4 bases from V and 7 from J; bases not matched to a gene: 10. CDR3 length equals 16 residues. CDR1 and CDR2 (germline): KGHSH, LQKENI. The CDR3 sequence: CASSRLGTGSSEKLFF. In nucleotides, the CDR3 is TGTGCCAGCTCACGCCTCGGGACAGGGTCCTCTGAAAAACTGTTTTTT.

This chain uses TRBV5-1 with TRBJ2-7; D possibly corresponds to TRBD2 (5 bases). Germline-derived CDR1 and CDR2 are SGHRS and YFSETQ. The CDR3 totals 14 residues. Trimming left V 1 base short and J 3 bases short, with 11 bases between. CDR3 residues: CASSLSGKDYEQYF. In DNA, the CDR3 is TGCGCCAGCAGCTTGTCGGGAAAAGACTACGAGCAGTACTTC.

V is TRBV2 and J is TRBJ1-1; D is possibly TRBD1 (5 bases). The V and J ends lost 6 bases and 10 bases respectively, with 12 bases between them. There are 11 residues in the CDR3. The germline gives CDR1 SNHLY, CDR2 FYNNEI. DNA of the CDR3: TGTGCCAGCAGGGAGACAGATGGAGCTTTCTTT. This codes for CASRETDGAFF.

Notes on this clone: This specimen includes other DNA sequences encoding the same CDR3. This chain uses TRBV6-5 with TRBJ1-6; D may be TRBD1 (5 bases). The length of the CDR3 is 15 residues. Germline V gene lookup returns CDR1 MNHEY and CDR2 SVGAGI. V was cut by 0 bases and J by 10 bases, with 13 bases left in between. The CDR3 sequence: CASSYSNQGRSPLHF. The CDR3 DNA reads TGTGCCAGCAGTTACTCGAATCAGGGTCGGTCACCCCTCCACTTT.

The V and J genes are TRBV5-5 and TRBJ1-2; tentative D call: TRBD1 (6 bases). From germline, CDR1 is SGHKS and CDR2 YYEKEE (reference sequence). CDR3 length: 15 amino acids. V lost 0 bases and J 5 bases, leaving 14 bases between the germline ends. The CDR3 region is CASSLVQGRGYGYTF. CDR3 sequence (DNA): TGTGCCAGCAGCTTGGTTCAGGGGCGAGGGTATGGCTACACCTTC.

V gene TRBV30 combines with J gene TRBJ2-3; D unclear. V lost 3 bases, J lost 1 base, and 5 bases lay in between. Germline CDR1 reads GTSNPN; CDR2 reads SVGIG (reference sequence). The CDR3 is made up of 12 amino acids. Here the CDR3 DNA reads TGTGCCTGGAGGCGTCGCACAGATACGCAGTATTTT. This encodes CAWRRRTDTQYF.

The chain couples TRBV7-3 to TRBJ2-1; no definite D call. The CDR3 is 16 amino acids. Germline V gives CDR1 SGHTA, CDR2 FQGTGA. The V end lost 0 bases, the J end lost 2 bases, and 11 bases lay between the germline ends. The CDR3 nucleotides are TGTGCCAGCAGCTTAACGGCGCAGCGCCCCTACAATGAGCAGTTCTTC. Translation gives CASSLTAQRPYNEQFF.